This TCR beta chain was identified during a study of OX40 agonist ivuxolimab in advanced cancers. Background on the whole study: The costimulatory receptor OX40 (CD134) was targeted by ivuxolimab, a fully human IgG2 agonistic monoclonal antibody. Partial responses were achieved by three dose-escalation patients, of whom one had hepatocellular carcinoma and two had cutaneous melanoma. The dose-escalation cohort was around 84% male with a mean age of about 54 years, ranging from roughly 23 to 85. Of the 50 or so patients in dose escalation, 19 had hepatocellular carcinoma, approximately 15 had melanoma, 9 had renal cell carcinoma and 9 had head and neck cancer. The paper reports the monotherapy dose-escalation portion (N of about 52 patients) of the phase I ivuxolimab trial. Prior anti-PD-1, anti-PD-L1 or anti-CTLA-4 therapy was permitted, and checkpoint inhibitors had been received by approximately 39% of dose-escalation patients. Intravenous ivuxolimab was administered to patients every 2 weeks at six dose levels: 0.01, 0.1, 0.3, 1.5, 3 and 10 mg/kg. Peripheral TCRbeta sequencing aimed to test whether ivuxolimab altered TCR sequence diversity and caused clonal T-cell expansion. The full study reports these points: Low levels of normalized T-cell clonal expansion were also seen in some patients who did not respond. At doses of 0.1 to 3.0 mg/kg, clonal expansion of both CD4+ and CD8+ blood T cells was observed from baseline to week 6. After ivuxolimab, more expanded clones were found on average in CD8+ T cells than in CD4+ T cells. The antigen specificity of the clonally expanded peripheral T cells was not determined. In the 0.1-3.0 mg/kg groups, partial responders were among the patients with the lowest normalized peripheral clonal expansion, particularly in CD8+ T cells.

Notes on this clone: What this receptor recognizes is not known. Per-nucleotide qualities are absent, and no much larger clonotype sits a single base away.

Patients with a history of autoimmune disease or receiving systemic immunosuppression were excluded from the trial. Peripheral blood for TCR sequencing was drawn from every dose cohort at baseline, at cycle 4 day 1 and at cycle 7 day 1. Samples were obtained from an open-label, multicenter, first-in-human phase I dose-escalation trial of ivuxolimab. Adults with locally advanced or metastatic head and neck squamous cell, hepatocellular, melanoma or renal cell carcinoma were enrolled in the trial. Before TCR sequencing, CD4+ and CD8+ T cells were separately sorted from peripheral blood. Genomic DNA was isolated from the sorted cells so that the TCRbeta CDR3 region could be sequenced. The immunoSEQ Assay was used to sequence the TCRbeta CDR3 regions. What TCRdb holds here is the immuneACCESS table cut down to in-frame rearrangements. Part of the clones is not present; checked against another copy, under half of the missing clones reflect an unresolved V gene, and the others are unexplained. The sample table contains more than 45,000 clones; only one count was recorded for around nine tenths of them. The ten largest clonotypes hold 1.5% to 2% of the sample.

The TCR comes from an adult with an advanced solid tumor such as melanoma, head and neck, liver or kidney cancer. The sequenced sample was CD4+ or CD8+ T cells sorted from blood, obtained in a trial of the OX40 agonist ivuxolimab.

The CDR3 sequence is CASSLRINVEGNYGYTF. Read as DNA, the sequence is TGTGCCAGCAGCTTACGTATAAATGTGGAAGGCAACTATGGCTACACCTTC. The chain employs TRBV7-8 and TRBJ1-2; the D gene cannot be resolved reliably. The cysteine opens and the phenylalanine closes a CDR3 of 17 amino acids. Only CDR3 DNA is held: 51 bases, read in frame from base 1. V sheds 2 bases and J sheds 2 bases, leaving 18 bases between their ends. CDR1 and CDR2 are read off the germline V gene as SGHVS and FQNEAQ.